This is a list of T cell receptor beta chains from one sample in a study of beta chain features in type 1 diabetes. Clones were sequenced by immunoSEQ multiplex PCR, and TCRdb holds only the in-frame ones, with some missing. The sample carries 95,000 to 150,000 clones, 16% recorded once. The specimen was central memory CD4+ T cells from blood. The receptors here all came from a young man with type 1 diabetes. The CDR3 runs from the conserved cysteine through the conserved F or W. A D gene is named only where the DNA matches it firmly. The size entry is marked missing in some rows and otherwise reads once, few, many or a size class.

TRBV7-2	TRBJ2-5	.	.	CASSLNGGETQYF	TGTGCCAGCAGCTTGAATGGTGGAGAGACCCAGTACTTC
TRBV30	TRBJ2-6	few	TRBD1	CAWRGDSSGANVLTF	TGTGCCTGGAGGGGGGACAGCTCTGGGGCCAACGTCCTGACTTTC
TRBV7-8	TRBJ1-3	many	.	CASSLTGKGNTIYF	TGTGCCAGCAGCCTAACAGGGAAAGGAAACACCATATATTTT
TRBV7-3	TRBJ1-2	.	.	CASSPGAGAGYTF	TGTGCCAGCAGCCCCGGGGCGGGCGCGGGCTACACCTTC
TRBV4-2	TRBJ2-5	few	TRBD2	CASSHERGEETQYF	TGTGCCAGCAGCCATGAGCGGGGGGAAGAGACCCAGTACTTC
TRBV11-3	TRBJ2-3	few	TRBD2	CASSLAGGGGTDTQYF	TGTGCCAGCAGCTTAGCGGGGGGTGGTGGCACAGATACGCAGTATTTT
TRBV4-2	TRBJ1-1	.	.	CASSQDVAEAFF	TGTGCCAGCAGCCAAGACGTCGCTGAAGCTTTCTTT
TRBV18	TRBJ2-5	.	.	CASSLGPVQETQYF	TGTGCCAGCTCACTGGGACCCGTACAAGAGACCCAGTACTTC
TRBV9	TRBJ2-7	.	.	CASSVDSRSYEQYF	TGTGCCAGCAGCGTTGATTCGAGATCCTACGAGCAGTACTTC
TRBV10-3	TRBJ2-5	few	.	CASSELETETQYF	TGTGCCAGCAGTGAACTAGAGACTGAGACCCAGTACTTC